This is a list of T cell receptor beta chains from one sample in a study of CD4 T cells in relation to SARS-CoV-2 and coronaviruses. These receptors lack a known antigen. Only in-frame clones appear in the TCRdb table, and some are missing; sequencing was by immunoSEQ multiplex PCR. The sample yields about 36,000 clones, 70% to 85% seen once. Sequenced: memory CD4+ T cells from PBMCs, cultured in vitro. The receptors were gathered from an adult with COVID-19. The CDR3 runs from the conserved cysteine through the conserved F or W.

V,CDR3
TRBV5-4,CASSLKTSGQETQYF
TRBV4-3,CASSPLGLARYNEQFF
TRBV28,CATTVQADEQYF
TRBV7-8,CASSLGPGFGNTIYF
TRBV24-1,CATSAHPGSRAFF
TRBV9,CASSRGTESFSYNEQFF
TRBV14,CASSQTSGSQETQYF
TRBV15,CATSRDHSSLVGGNYEQYF
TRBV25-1,CASRGPFYNEQFF
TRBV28,CASSLRSSWSRETQYF
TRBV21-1,CARKTGMYQETQYF
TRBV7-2,CASSIRPGQGDQPQHF
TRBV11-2,CASRAPSLAYEQYF
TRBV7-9,CASSSTGKGGELFF
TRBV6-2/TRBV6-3,CASSSSGLHQETQYF
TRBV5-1,CASSLGGQGINSGTAFF
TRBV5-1,CASTRTSGSYEQYF
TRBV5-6,CASSFFASMNTEAFF
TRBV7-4,CASATPGRRYQETQYF
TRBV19,CASSIGSMVNYGYTF
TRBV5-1,CASSWGTSGGPPYEQYF
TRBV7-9,CASSLAQREETQYF
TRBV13,CASSPPGPGTQYF
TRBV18,CASSPATGFGQPQHF
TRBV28,CASSTGTSSSYEQYF